The clone carrying this T cell receptor (beta chain) was observed at least ten times. Its antigen is as yet unknown. The sample comes from a study of T cells in Graves' hyperthyroidism and ophthalmopathy. Study as a whole: Peripheral blood draws took place at initial diagnosis, ahead of any treatment.

Authors of the study amplified TCR beta CDR3 regions from RNA transcripts. The TCR CDR3 was amplified in a first-round RT-PCR using the HTBI primer set. TCRdb fed the multiplex PCR reads into MiXCR, producing one record per CDR3 protein. The profile covers about 180,000 distinct CDR3 sequences, with over 15% appearing a single time and about 29% taken by the ten largest. Overall study findings and caveats: Stable hyperthyroidism and ophthalmopathy were separated using 13 V-J signatures. Blood held most thyroid clonotypes expanded above 0.001 frequency.

The definition of stable Graves' hyperthyroidism was no ophthalmopathy progression within 18 months. In germline, CDR1 is MNHEY, CDR2 SVGEGT. This CDR3 spans 13 amino acids. The ends lost 6 bases at V and 6 bases at J; junction bases unmatched: 3. The sequence was obtained from a woman between 45 and 60 years old with Graves' hyperthyroidism. The material sequenced was blood. V is TRBV6-2 or TRBV6-3 and J is TRBJ1-5; the match to TRBD1 covers 9 bases. The CDR3 protein is CASSPGQGQPQHF. CDR3 in DNA: TGTGCCAGCAGCCCGGGACAGGGTCAGCCCCAGCATTTT.